The next 2 T cell receptor beta chains were all read from a single sample in a study of cytomegalovirus exposure and HLA in healthy donors. The table came from immunoSEQ multiplex PCR; TCRdb's copy has only in-frame clones and leaves some out. The repertoire holds some 150,000 clones, 70% to 90% seen once, with 2.5% to 4% in the top ten. Sequences were obtained from PBMCs. These receptors came from a woman younger than 30 in good health and CMV-seropositive.

V gene TRBV5-1 combines with J gene TRBJ2-2; D call uncertain. Germline CDR1 SGHRS, CDR2 YFSETQ. Trimming took 2 bases from V and 4 from J, leaving 15 bases between them. This CDR3 has 16 amino acids. This CDR3 is CASSLQGAKATGELFF. The CDR3 DNA is TGCGCCAGCAGCTTACAAGGAGCGAAGGCCACCGGGGAGCTGTTTTTT.

The CDR3 sequence: CASSSTGTGEQYF. The CDR3 DNA reads as TGTGCCAGCAGTTCCACCGGGACAGGAGAGCAGTACTTC. The V call is TRBV9, the J call TRBJ2-7; 8 bases line up with TRBD1. The CDR3 consists of 13 residues. Germline CDR1 and CDR2: SGDLS and YYNGEE. Trimming took 5 bases from V and 7 from J; bases not matched to a gene: 8.